The 26 T cell receptor beta chains below were found in one sample sequenced in a study of blood T cell repertoires in COVID-19 (dated by TCRdb to the early 2020s). The library relied on the immunoSEQ multiplex PCR assay. TCRdb mirrors the immuneACCESS table, restricted to in-frame sequences. Some clones are absent from its copies; in checked studies, under half trace to an unresolved V gene, and the reason for the others is unknown. The table for this sample lists more than 300,000 clones; about four fifths of them were counted only once. Together, the top ten hold approximately 1.1% of the sample. Source material: peripheral blood. The origin of the receptors is a woman between 45 and 65 years old with acute or convalescent COVID-19.

This chain uses TRBV20-1 with TRBJ2-7, with a tentative D call TRBD1 (6 bases). This CDR3 contains 11 residues. V was clipped by 6 bases and J by 3 bases, with 9 bases between them. Germline CDR1 reads DFQATT; CDR2 reads SNEGSKA (reference sequence). CDR3 sequence: CSALQGYEQYF. In nucleotides, the CDR3 is TGCAGTGCCCTACAGGGCTACGAGCAGTACTTC.

The chain combines TRBV12-3 or TRBV12-4 with TRBJ2-3; D is unclear. Trimming took 8 bases from V and 6 from J, leaving 9 bases between them. CDR3 length: 11 residues. CDR3 loop: CASSPFDTQYF. The CDR3 DNA reads TGTGCCAGCTCCCCATTTGATACGCAGTATTTT.

This clone has just a few counts. The chain links TRBV19 to TRBJ2-6; D is unresolved. V was shortened by 5 bases and J by 0 bases, with 8 bases between the two germline ends. This CDR3 has 15 amino acids. CDR1 is LNHDA, CDR2 SQIVND, per germline (reference sequence). This CDR3 reads CASSLSYSGANVLTF. The CDR3 nucleotides are TGTGCCAGTAGTCTAAGTTACTCTGGGGCCAACGTCCTGACTTTC.

Comment on this clone: The same CDR3 also results from other DNA sequences found in this sample. The chain links TRBV7-2 to TRBJ2-3; TRBD2 matches 14 bases. The CDR3 extends over 16 amino acids. The trim removed 4 bases at V and 5 bases at J, leaving 5 bases unmatched. Germline V gene sequence: CDR1 SGHTA, CDR2 FQGNSA. The DNA for the CDR3 is TGTGCCAGCAGCTCCCTGACTAGCGGGGGGGGAGATACGCAGTATTTT. Encoded protein: CASSSLTSGGGDTQYF. Based on the CDR3 plus reference TRBV7-2 and TRBJ2-3, the full variable domain is GAGVSQSPSNKVTEKGKDVELRCDPISGHTALYWYRQSLGQGLEFLIYFQGNSAPDKSGLPSDRFSAERTGGSVSTLTIQRTQQEDSAVYLCASSSLTSGGGDTQYFGPGTRLTVL.

This clone has ten or more counts. The V and J genes are TRBV6-2 or TRBV6-3 and TRBJ1-1; D is undetermined. V was clipped by 1 base and J by 4 bases, with 10 bases between them. This CDR3 comprises 14 residues. Germline loops: CDR1 MNHEY, CDR2 SVGEGT. DNA of the CDR3: TGTGCCAGCAGTTACTTTCGGTACCTCACTGAAGCTTTCTTT. It encodes CASSYFRYLTEAFF.

This clone appeared once. V gene TRBV30 combines with J gene TRBJ2-4; D is possibly TRBD2 (5 bases). The CDR3 is 14 residues long. V lost 0 bases and J lost 3, with 9 bases in between. The germline V gene encodes CDR1 GTSNPN and CDR2 SVGIG (reference sequence). CDR3 loop: CAWSVPGGKNIQYF. The CDR3 nucleotides are TGTGCCTGGAGTGTACCAGGAGGCAAAAACATTCAGTACTTC.

This rearrangement joins TRBV11-2 to TRBJ1-5; D gene ambiguous. V dropped 3 bases and J dropped 1 base, with 4 bases sitting between them. Germline CDR1 and CDR2: SGHAT and FQNNGV. This CDR3 is 13 amino acids long. The CDR3 sequence: CASSLSSNQPQHF. The CDR3 region has the DNA TGTGCCAGCAGCTTGTCAAGCAATCAGCCCCAGCATTTT.

The chain recombines TRBV11-3 with TRBJ1-1, with 7 bases matching TRBD1. Looked up from germline, CDR1 is SGHNT and CDR2 is YENEEA. The length of the CDR3 is 14 residues. Trimming at V came to 1 base and at J to 6 bases, leaving 5 bases not matched to a gene. CDR3 DNA: TGTGCCAGCAGCTTAGGACAGGGTCTATCTGAAGCTTTCTTT. Translated: CASSLGQGLSEAFF.

This chain uses TRBV18 with TRBJ2-3; the match to TRBD1 covers 7 bases. This CDR3 has 14 residues. Germline V CDR1 and CDR2: KGHSH, LQKENI. The J segment lost 3 bases and the V segment lost 4 bases, leaving 4 bases of the junction unmatched. This chain's CDR3 is CASSLLDRTDTQYF. The CDR3 nucleotides are TGTGCCAGCTCACTCTTGGACAGGACAGATACGCAGTATTTT.

The V gene is TRBV19, the J gene TRBJ2-7; 10 bases fit TRBD1. The CDR3 is 15 residues long. Trimming removed 9 bases from V and 6 bases from J; junction bases left unmatched: 14. Germline V lookup: CDR1 LNHDA, CDR2 SQIVND (reference sequence). The CDR3 sequence is CASAPPAGQGREQYF. The CDR3 region has the DNA TGTGCCAGCGCACCTCCTGCGGGACAGGGGCGCGAGCAGTACTTC.

This clone was detected only once. V is TRBV9 and J is TRBJ2-7, with 8 nucleotides matching TRBD1. Germline CDR1 and CDR2: SGDLS and YYNGEE. The CDR3 runs 16 residues. The ends lost 0 bases at V and 0 bases at J; junction bases unmatched: 5. CDR3 sequence: CASSVAAGGFSYEQYF. For the CDR3, the DNA is TGTGCCAGCAGCGTAGCCGCAGGGGGCTTCTCCTACGAGCAGTACTTC.

The rearrangement uses TRBV6-4 and TRBJ1-1; maybe TRBD1 (5 bases). The V and J ends lost 2 bases and 1 base respectively, with 23 bases between them. Germline V CDR1 and CDR2: MRHNA, SNTAGT. The CDR3 consists of 19 residues. CDR3 residues: CASSDLITGSSATNTEAFF. The CDR3 region has the DNA TGTGCCAGCAGTGACCTTATCACAGGTAGTTCGGCGACGAACACTGAAGCTTTCTTT.

V gene TRBV27 combines with J gene TRBJ1-2, with TRBD1 matching 7 bases. The CDR3 runs to 13 residues. Germline V lookup: CDR1 MNHEY, CDR2 SMNVEV (reference sequence). Trimming took 6 bases from V and 7 from J; bases not matched to a gene: 8. DNA for the CDR3: TGTGCCAGCAGCGGACAGGTTGAGCGTGGCTACACCTTC. This gives the protein CASSGQVERGYTF.

This clone was seen only once. The chain couples TRBV7-9 to TRBJ1-2; D unresolved. Per the germline V gene, CDR1 is SEHNR and CDR2 is FQNEAQ (reference sequence). V was trimmed by 5 bases and J by 1 base, leaving 14 bases between them. The CDR3 contains 15 residues. Here the CDR3 reads CASSPKDGNNYGYTF. The DNA of the CDR3 is TGTGCCAGCAGCCCAAAGGACGGGAATAACTATGGCTACACCTTC. The full variable domain, with the rest looked up from reference TRBV7-9 and TRBJ1-2, is DTGVSQNPRHKITKRGQNVTFRCDPISEHNRLYWYRQTLGQGPEFLTYFQNEAQLEKSRLLSDRFSAERPKGSFSTLEIQRTEQGDSAMYLCASSPKDGNNYGYTFGSGTRLTVV.

This clone was observed once. CDR3 sequence reads: CASSQEDRRGTEAFF. The CDR3 DNA follows: TGTGCCAGCAGCCAAGAAGACCGACGGGGCACTGAAGCTTTCTTT. This sequence joins TRBV3-1 (or the pseudogene TRBV3-2) and TRBJ1-1, with D unclear. The CDR3 is 15 residues long. The ends were cut back, 0 bases at V and 4 bases at J, with 12 bases in the middle. Germline V CDR1 and CDR2: LGHDT, YNNKEL (reference sequence).

This rearrangement joins TRBV12-3 or TRBV12-4 to TRBJ1-2; 7 bases map to TRBD1. This CDR3 is 11 amino acids long. V shed 5 bases, J shed 12 bases, and the junction held 6 bases outside the gene matches. The CDR3 region is CASSPARGHTF. CDR3 sequence (DNA): TGTGCCAGCAGTCCGGCAAGGGGGCACACCTTC.

This chain uses TRBV9 with TRBJ1-2; TRBD1 aligns across 7 bases. With 3 bases clipped from V and 2 bases from J, the junction kept 4 bases outside the gene matches. This CDR3 is 14 amino acids long. Germline values: CDR1 SGDLS, CDR2 YYNGEE. The CDR3 loop reads CASSGQGGNYGYTF. The CDR3, as DNA: TGTGCCAGCAGCGGCCAGGGGGGCAACTATGGCTACACCTTC.

The sample holds one count of this clone. This chain connects TRBV30 to TRBJ1-4, with 7 bases matching TRBD1. CDR1 is GTSNPN, CDR2 SVGIG, per germline (reference sequence). The CDR3 contains 14 residues. V lost 3 bases and J lost 8; bases outside the gene matches: 9. The CDR3 reads CAWRRAGGREKLFF. CDR3 coding DNA: TGTGCCTGGAGGAGGGCAGGGGGTAGAGAAAAACTGTTTTTT.

This chain connects TRBV5-1 to TRBJ2-5; TRBD1 agrees at 12 bases. V lost 2 bases to trimming and J lost 4 bases; unmatched junction nucleotides: 6. Looked up from germline, CDR1 is SGHRS and CDR2 is YFSETQ. The CDR3 spans 16 residues. CDR3 in amino acids: CASSFRDRGLRETQYF. The CDR3 nucleotides are TGCGCCAGCAGCTTTCGGGACAGGGGGCTCCGAGAGACCCAGTACTTC.

The gene calls are TRBV27 and TRBJ1-2; 10 bases map to TRBD1. The CDR3 consists of 15 residues. CDR1 and CDR2 (germline): MNHEY, SMNVEV (reference sequence). The trim removed 3 bases at V and 4 bases at J, leaving 5 bases unmatched. The CDR3 DNA follows: TGTGCCAGCAGTTTGGGACAGGGGTCGGGCTATGGCTACACCTTC. It codes for CASSLGQGSGYGYTF.

This clone came up a few times. The chain links TRBV6-6 to TRBJ2-1; no reliable D call. CDR3 length equals 13 residues. Germline values: CDR1 MNHNY, CDR2 SVGAGI (reference sequence). V lost 4 bases and J lost 6, with 10 bases in between. This chain's CDR3 is CASSSPEANEQFF. The CDR3 DNA is TGTGCCAGCAGTTCCCCCGAGGCCAATGAGCAGTTCTTC.

The chain combines TRBV30 with TRBJ1-3, with TRBD1 as a possible D gene (5 bases). The germline V gene has CDR1 GTSNPN and CDR2 SVGIG (reference sequence). This CDR3 has 13 residues. V lost 6 bases and J 1 base, leaving 10 bases between the germline ends. The CDR3 here is CACDSYSGNTIYF. CDR3 coding DNA: TGTGCCTGCGACAGCTATTCTGGAAACACCATATATTTT.

The V gene is TRBV7-6, the J gene TRBJ2-7, with a possible D match to TRBD2 (5 bases). Germline-derived CDR1 and CDR2 are SGHVS and FNYEAQ. Deletions cut 5 bases from V and 7 bases from J, with 15 bases between. This CDR3 region has 13 residues. This CDR3 is CASSPTRGREQYF. The CDR3 bases are TGTGCCAGCAGCCCCACTCGAGGGAGAGAGCAGTACTTC.

This clone appeared once. This chain joins TRBV9 and TRBJ1-1; 10 positions agree with TRBD1. Per germline, CDR1 SGDLS and CDR2 YYNGEE. This CDR3 is built from 15 residues. J was trimmed by 5 bases and V by 4 bases; bases with no gene match: 8. The chain's CDR3 is CASSPYGQGGTEAFF. CDR3 in DNA: TGTGCCAGCAGCCCCTACGGACAGGGGGGGACTGAAGCTTTCTTT. The full variable domain, with the rest looked up from reference TRBV9 and TRBJ1-1, is DSGVTQTPKHLITATGQRVTLRCSPRSGDLSVYWYQQSLDQGLQFLIQYYNGEERAKGNILERFSAQQFPDLHSELNLSSLELGDSALYFCASSPYGQGGTEAFFGQGTRLTVV.

V and J are TRBV13 and TRBJ2-7; 10 nucleotides agree with TRBD1. The CDR3 totals 14 residues. Germline values: CDR1 PRHDT, CDR2 FYEKMQ (reference sequence). J lost 3 bases, V lost 4 bases, and 3 bases had no gene match. The CDR3 region is CASSSDRGVYEQYF. The DNA of the CDR3 is TGTGCCAGCAGCTCGGACAGGGGGGTCTACGAGCAGTACTTC.

This chain connects TRBV6-4 to TRBJ1-6, with D possibly being TRBD1 (6 bases). The CDR3 runs to 14 residues. Trimming shortened V by 2 bases and J by 8 bases, and 10 bases separated the two germline ends. The germline gives CDR1 MRHNA, CDR2 SNTAGT. CDR3 protein: CASSDEGGDSPLHF. CDR3 nucleotides: TGTGCCAGCAGTGACGAGGGGGGGGATTCACCCCTCCACTTT.